This TCR beta chain was recovered during a study of T cells in Graves' hyperthyroidism and ophthalmopathy. Whole-study context: Peripheral blood was drawn at first diagnosis, prior to all treatment.

RNA transcripts served as the template for amplifying TCR beta CDR3 regions. Carried out on the TCR CDR3, a first-round RT-PCR used the HTBI primer set. TCRdb ran MiXCR on the multiplex PCR reads and lists one entry per CDR3 protein. Of hundreds of thousands of distinct CDR3 sequences listed, around 20% were seen once; the top ten hold under 35%. For the diagnoses, clinical symptoms, serum thyroxine and TRAb, thyroid ultrasound and orbital computed tomography were used. This CDR3 contains 13 residues. The ends were cut back, 2 bases at V and 7 bases at J, with 8 bases in the middle. Per germline, CDR1 SNHLY and CDR2 FYNNEI. This clonotype was seen a handful of times.

The specimen was blood. The chain combines TRBV2 with TRBJ2-2; D may be TRBD2 (5 bases). The sequence was obtained from a young man with Graves' ophthalmopathy. Here the CDR3 DNA reads TGTGCCAGCAGTGAACTTGAGGGCGGGGAGCTGTTTTTT. Amino acid sequence: CASSELEGGELFF.